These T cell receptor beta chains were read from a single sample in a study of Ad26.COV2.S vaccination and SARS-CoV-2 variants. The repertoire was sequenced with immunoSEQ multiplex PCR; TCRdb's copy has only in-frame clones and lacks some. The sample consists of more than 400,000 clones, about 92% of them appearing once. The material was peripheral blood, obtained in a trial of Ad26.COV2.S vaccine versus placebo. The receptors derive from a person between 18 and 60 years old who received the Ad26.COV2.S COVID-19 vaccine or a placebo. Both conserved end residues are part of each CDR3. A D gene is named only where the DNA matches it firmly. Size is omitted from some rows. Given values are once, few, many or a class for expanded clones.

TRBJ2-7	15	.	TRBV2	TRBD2	TGTGCCAGCCGGCCTTTGACTAGCGGGGGTCTTAGGCAGTACTTC	CASRPLTSGGLRQYF
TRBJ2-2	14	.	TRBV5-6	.	TGTGCCAGCAGCTTGGTGCCCGGGACCGGGGAGCTGTTTTTT	CASSLVPGTGELFF
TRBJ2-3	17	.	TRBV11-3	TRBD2	TGTGCCAGCAGCTTAGTCCTAGCGGGCGAGGGCACAGATACGCAGTATTTT	CASSLVLAGEGTDTQYF
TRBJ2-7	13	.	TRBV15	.	TGTGCCACCAGGGCGGGGAGCTCCTACGAGCAGTACTTC	CATRAGSSYEQYF
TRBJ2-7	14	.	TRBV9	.	TGTGCCAGCAGCTCCGGGGACTCCTCCTACGAGCAGTACTTC	CASSSGDSSYEQYF
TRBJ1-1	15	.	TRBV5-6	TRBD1	TGTGCCAGCAGCTCCGACAGGGGGGAGAGGACTGAAGCTTTCTTT	CASSSDRGERTEAFF
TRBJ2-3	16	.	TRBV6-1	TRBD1	TGTGCCAGCAGTGAATGGGACAGGGGAACCACAGATACGCAGTATTTT	CASSEWDRGTTDTQYF
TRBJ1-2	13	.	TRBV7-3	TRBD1	TGTGCCAGCAGCATGGGACAGGGCTATGGCTACACCTTC	CASSMGQGYGYTF
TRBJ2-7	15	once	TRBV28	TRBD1	TGTGCCAGCAGTTTCCCGGGACAGGGTTCCGACGAGCAGTACTTC	CASSFPGQGSDEQYF
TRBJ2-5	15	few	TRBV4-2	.	TGTGCCAGCAGCCAAGCTGGCGGAGGCCAAGAGACCCAGTACTTC	CASSQAGGGQETQYF
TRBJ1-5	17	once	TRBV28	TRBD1	TGTGCCAGCAGACCCCAGGGGGGGCAAGCGAGCAATCAGCCCCAGCATTTT	CASRPQGGQASNQPQHF
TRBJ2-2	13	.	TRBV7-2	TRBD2	TGTGCCAGCAGCTCCGGGGGGATCGGGGAGCTGTTTTTT	CASSSGGIGELFF
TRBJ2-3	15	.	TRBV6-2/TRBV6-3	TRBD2	TGTGCCAGCAGCCTTACTAGCGGGAGAGTGAATACGCAGTATTTT	CASSLTSGRVNTQYF
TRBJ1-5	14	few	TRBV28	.	TGTGCCAGCAGTTTATCAGGGTGGGGACAGCCCCAGCATTTT	CASSLSGWGQPQHF
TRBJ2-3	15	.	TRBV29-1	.	TGCAGCGCATATGCCAGGGGTCAAAGCACAGATACGCAGTATTTT	CSAYARGQSTDTQYF
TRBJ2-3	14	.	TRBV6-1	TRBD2	TGTGCCAGCAGTGAAGGGAGCGGCGGGGGTACGCAGTATTTT	CASSEGSGGGTQYF
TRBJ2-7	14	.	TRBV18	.	TGTGCCAGCTCACCACCGGTCCCCGGCTACGAGCAGTACTTC	CASSPPVPGYEQYF
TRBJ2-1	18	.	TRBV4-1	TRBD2	TGCGCCAGCAGCCAAGACTTCTGGCGGGAGGAACCTTACAATGAGCAGTTCTTC	CASSQDFWREEPYNEQFF
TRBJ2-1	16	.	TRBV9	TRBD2	TGTGCCAGCAGCGGGCAGACTAGCGGGTCCTACAATGAGCAGTTCTTC	CASSGQTSGSYNEQFF
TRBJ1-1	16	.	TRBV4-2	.	TGTGCCAGCAGCCCTTTAGGGGACCCTTGGAACACTGAAGCTTTCTTT	CASSPLGDPWNTEAFF
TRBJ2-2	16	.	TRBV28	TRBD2	TGTGCCAGCACCGCACTAGCGGGAGGGAATTCCGGGGAGCTGTTTTTT	CASTALAGGNSGELFF
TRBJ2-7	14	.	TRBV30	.	TGTGCCTGGAGCCCAGTCCGGGACTTTTACGAGCAGTACTTC	CAWSPVRDFYEQYF
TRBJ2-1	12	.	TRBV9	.	TGTGCCAGCAGCGTAATAGGCGATGAGCAGTTCTTC	CASSVIGDEQFF
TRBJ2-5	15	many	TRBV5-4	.	TGTGCCAGCAGCTTGGAACCCAATAGCCGGGAGACCCAGTACTTC	CASSLEPNSRETQYF